The 29 T cell receptor beta chains below were found in one sample sequenced in a study of blood T cell repertoires in COVID-19. Measured with immunoSEQ multiplex PCR; TCRdb has only the in-frame clones, and not every one. The table includes some 110,000 clones, roughly 90% detected once. Sequences were obtained from peripheral blood. The receptors were gathered from a man in his fifties with COVID-19, enrolled during active disease.

This clone was counted a single time. The J gene is TRBJ2-3, the V gene TRBV4-1; 8 nucleotides agree with TRBD2. Germline trimming cut 5 bases from V and 1 base from J; bases unmatched to any gene: 5. The CDR3 is made up of 15 amino acids. Germline CDR1 reads MGHRA; CDR2 reads YSYEKL. Here the CDR3 DNA reads TGCGCCAGCAGCTCACCGGGACTAGGCACAGATACGCAGTATTTT. Encoded protein: CASSSPGLGTDTQYF.

J is TRBJ2-3 and V is TRBV9; 7 bases are a match to TRBD2. The CDR3 is 15 residues long. Looked up from germline, CDR1 is SGDLS and CDR2 is YYNGEE. Trimming cost V 0 bases and J 3 bases; bases outside gene matches: 4. The CDR3, as DNA: TGTGCCAGCAGCGTAGGTGGACTAGATACAGATACGCAGTATTTT. It translates to CASSVGGLDTDTQYF.

The chain is built from TRBV19 and TRBJ1-3, with D hard to call. V was trimmed by 3 bases and J by 0 bases, leaving 12 bases between them. CDR1 is LNHDA and CDR2 is SQIVND in the germline V gene (reference sequence). The CDR3 is 16 residues long. In nucleotides, the CDR3 is TGTGCCAGTAGTATGGTGCGCACGAGCTCTGGAAACACCATATATTTT. It translates to CASSMVRTSSGNTIYF.

The V call is TRBV6-2 or TRBV6-3, the J call TRBJ2-1, with D maybe TRBD2 (6 bases). CDR3 length equals 16 residues. Trimming removed 0 bases from V and 4 bases from J, with 13 bases in between. Germline V gene data show CDR1 as MNHEY and CDR2 as SVGEGT. CDR3 DNA: TGTGCCAGCAGTTACTCTCAGGCCGGGGGTTACAATGAGCAGTTCTTC. This gives the protein CASSYSQAGGYNEQFF.

The chain is built from TRBV19 and TRBJ2-2, with 9 nucleotides matching TRBD2. The CDR3 totals 16 residues. V was clipped by 7 bases and J by 5 bases; unmatched bases: 11. CDR1 is LNHDA and CDR2 is SQIVND in the germline V gene (reference sequence). In DNA form, the CDR3 reads TGTGCCAGTAATCTAGCGGGACCCTCGGGAACCGGGGAGCTGTTTTTT. Translating gives CASNLAGPSGTGELFF.

This chain joins TRBV27 and TRBJ2-1; 13 positions match TRBD2. Trimming removed 3 bases from V and 2 bases from J; junction bases left unmatched: 10. The CDR3 covers 19 residues. Germline V gene lookup returns CDR1 MNHEY and CDR2 SMNVEV (reference sequence). DNA of the CDR3: TGTGCCAGCAGTTTCAGTGGACTAGCGGGAGCGAGCGCCTACAATGAGCAGTTCTTC. Translation: CASSFSGLAGASAYNEQFF.

The chain links TRBV28 to TRBJ2-1; 9 nucleotides agree with TRBD1. Trimming at V came to 6 bases and at J to 4 bases, leaving 7 bases not matched to a gene. Looked up from germline, CDR1 is MDHEN and CDR2 is SYDVKM. The CDR3 runs to 15 residues. CDR3 bases: TGTGCCAGCAGGGCCCGGGACAGGGCTTACAATGAGCAGTTCTTC. Translation: CASRARDRAYNEQFF.

The chain couples TRBV2 to TRBJ2-3; D perhaps matches TRBD1 (6 bases). From germline, CDR1 is SNHLY and CDR2 FYNNEI. There are 11 residues in the CDR3. Trimming removed 6 bases from V and 8 bases from J, with 9 bases in between. CDR3 residues: CASRLGGTQYF. CDR3 bases: TGTGCCAGCAGGTTAGGGGGTACGCAGTATTTT.

The V call is TRBV27, the J call TRBJ2-7; 10 bases line up with TRBD1. The CDR3 loop spans 15 amino acids. Germline V gene lookup returns CDR1 MNHEY and CDR2 SMNVEV (reference sequence). The junction had 7 bases not matched to a gene; V was cut back by 6 bases and J by 2 bases. This chain's CDR3 is CASRSAGTGAYEQYV. In DNA, the CDR3 is TGTGCCAGCAGGTCGGCCGGGACAGGGGCCTACGAGCAGTACGTC.

The rearrangement links TRBV6-5 to TRBJ2-7; D unresolved. V was shortened by 8 bases and J by 3 bases, with 11 bases between the two germline ends. This CDR3 spans 12 amino acids. CDR1 MNHEY and CDR2 SVGAGI come from the germline V gene. The CDR3 nucleotides are TGTGCCAGCTCCCCGCGAGTCTACGAGCAGTACTTC. This gives the protein CASSPRVYEQYF.

The rearrangement links TRBV7-2 to TRBJ2-7; D unresolved. Germline V gene lookup returns CDR1 SGHTA and CDR2 FQGNSA. The CDR3 sequence is 12 residues long. V was trimmed by 2 bases and J by 3 bases, leaving 5 bases between them. CDR3 sequence reads: CASSLNSYEQYF. The DNA for the CDR3 is TGTGCCAGCAGCTTAAACAGCTACGAGCAGTACTTC. The full variable domain, in which reference TRBV7-2 and TRBJ2-7 provide the parts outside the CDR3, is GAGVSQSPSNKVTEKGKDVELRCDPISGHTALYWYRQSLGQGLEFLIYFQGNSAPDKSGLPSDRFSAERTGGSVSTLTIQRTQQEDSAVYLCASSLNSYEQYFGPGTRLTVT.

The chain carries TRBV27 and TRBJ1-4; 10 bases align to TRBD1. V lost 5 bases, J lost 3 bases, and 9 bases stayed unmatched. The length of the CDR3 is 17 residues. The V gene's germline CDR1 is MNHEY and CDR2 SMNVEV (reference sequence). CDR3 region: CASSPGQGYNANEKLFF. Here the CDR3 DNA reads TGTGCCAGCAGTCCGGGACAGGGGTATAATGCTAATGAAAAACTGTTTTTT.

This chain links TRBV5-1 with TRBJ2-7, with 9 bases aligning to TRBD1. The V segment lost 1 base and the J segment 7 bases; nucleotides outside the gene matches: 9. CDR1 SGHRS and CDR2 YFSETQ come from the germline V gene. There are 15 residues in the CDR3. The DNA of the CDR3 is TGCGCCAGCAGCTTGACAGGGGGCGCCTCGGGGGAGCAGTACTTC. Translating it yields CASSLTGGASGEQYF.

The rearrangement joins TRBV27 to TRBJ2-1; a possible D gene is TRBD1 (6 bases). There are 15 residues in the CDR3. The V gene's germline CDR1 is MNHEY and CDR2 SMNVEV (reference sequence). Deletions cut 6 bases from V and 0 bases from J, with 12 bases between. The CDR3 loop is CASSRGGSSYNEQFF. CDR3 nucleotide sequence: TGTGCCAGCAGCAGAGGGGGTAGCTCCTACAATGAGCAGTTCTTC.

This chain joins TRBV9 and TRBJ2-1; possible D gene TRBD2, 5 bases. The germline V and J ends were trimmed by 0 bases and 4 bases, with 8 bases remaining between them. The germline CDR1 and CDR2 sequences are SGDLS and YYNGEE. This CDR3 region has 14 residues. The CDR3 DNA follows: TGTGCCAGCAGCGTAGGGCGAGGGTACAATGAGCAGTTCTTC. Translating gives CASSVGRGYNEQFF.

This chain links TRBV6-2 or TRBV6-3 with TRBJ2-7; TRBD1 matches 10 bases. The germline V gene has CDR1 MNHEY and CDR2 SVGEGT. The trim removed 0 bases at V and 2 bases at J, leaving 4 bases unmatched. This CDR3 comprises 16 residues. CDR3 DNA: TGTGCCAGCAGTTACTCGATTGGGACAGGGGCCTACGAGCAGTACTTC. Protein: CASSYSIGTGAYEQYF.

This chain joins TRBV19 and TRBJ2-7; perhaps TRBD2 as D (5 bases). This CDR3 contains 14 residues. V lost 4 bases, J lost 0 bases, and 10 bases lay in between. CDR1 and CDR2 from the germline V gene are LNHDA and SQIVND (reference sequence). The CDR3 DNA sequence: TGTGCCAGTAGTACGAGAGGGAACTCCTACGAGCAGTACTTC. This gives the protein CASSTRGNSYEQYF.

The chain carries TRBV6-5 and TRBJ2-1; 10 bases line up with TRBD2. The CDR3 contains 16 residues. The germline V gene encodes CDR1 MNHEY and CDR2 SVGAGI. V was clipped by 4 bases and J by 3 bases; unmatched bases: 6. The CDR3 region is CASSLTSGFSYNEQFF. CDR3 DNA sequence: TGTGCCAGCAGTTTGACTAGCGGGTTTAGCTACAATGAGCAGTTCTTC.

The chain joins TRBV4-2 to TRBJ2-5; TRBD2 agrees at 12 bases. Looked up from germline, CDR1 is LGHNA and CDR2 is YNFKEQ. V gave up 0 bases and J gave up 5 bases; unmatched junction bases: 10. This CDR3 has 18 residues. The CDR3 DNA is TGTGCCAGCAGCCAAGACTGGCCGACTAGCGGGAGAACGGAGACCCAGTACTTC. It is translated as CASSQDWPTSGRTETQYF.

V gene TRBV2 combines with J gene TRBJ2-5, with 11 nucleotides matching TRBD1. V shed 4 bases, J shed 4 bases, and the junction held 5 bases outside the gene matches. The CDR3 covers 15 residues. The germline CDR1 and CDR2 sequences are SNHLY and FYNNEI. The CDR3 is CASSGGQGGGETQYF. The CDR3 bases are TGTGCCAGCAGTGGGGGACAGGGGGGCGGAGAGACCCAGTACTTC.

V and J are TRBV3-1 (or the pseudogene TRBV3-2) and TRBJ2-7, with a weak D call TRBD1 (5 bases). Germline values: CDR1 LGHDT, CDR2 YNNKEL (reference sequence). V lost 1 base and J lost 3, with 13 bases in between. This CDR3 comprises 15 residues. The CDR3 DNA is TGTGCCAGCAGCCAAGGGCAGGGAATATTCTACGAGCAGTACTTC. Protein sequence: CASSQGQGIFYEQYF.

The V and J genes are TRBV7-9 and TRBJ2-2, with D uncertain. Germline values: CDR1 SEHNR, CDR2 FQNEAQ (reference sequence). CDR3 size: 13 residues. V was shortened by 7 bases and J by 5 bases, with 11 bases between the two germline ends. The CDR3 reads CASTSLLTGELFF. Written as DNA, the CDR3 is TGTGCCAGCACTTCCTTACTGACCGGGGAGCTGTTTTTT.

The V gene is TRBV6-2 or TRBV6-3, the J gene TRBJ2-1; perhaps TRBD1 as D (5 bases). The V end lost 8 bases, the J end lost 4 bases, and 15 bases lay between the germline ends. The CDR3 sequence is 14 residues long. Per the germline V gene, CDR1 is MNHEY and CDR2 is SVGEGT. The CDR3 DNA follows: TGTGCCAGCGGTTCAGGGCTAGTGTACAATGAGCAGTTCTTC. The encoded protein is CASGSGLVYNEQFF.

The V gene is TRBV5-5, the J gene TRBJ2-3, with D possibly matching TRBD1 (5 bases). This CDR3 is built from 17 residues. Trimming pared 1 base from V and 2 bases from J, leaving 17 bases between. Germline-derived CDR1 and CDR2 are SGHKS and YYEKEE (reference sequence). CDR3 sequence: CASSLQGTLGFTDTQYF. In DNA, the CDR3 is TGTGCCAGCAGCTTGCAGGGAACCTTAGGATTCACAGATACGCAGTATTTT.

The chain employs TRBV28 and TRBJ2-5; D might be TRBD2 (6 bases). Looked up from germline, CDR1 is MDHEN and CDR2 is SYDVKM. CDR3 size: 13 residues. Trimming took off 8 bases at V and 1 base at J, with 11 bases between the two ends. CDR3 protein: CASAGTRQETQYF. CDR3 DNA: TGTGCCAGCGCGGGGACGCGCCAAGAGACCCAGTACTTC.

This clone has just one count. The CDR3 protein is CASSVTGIEQYF. CDR3 DNA sequence: TGTGCCAGCAGCGTAACAGGGATCGAGCAGTACTTC. This chain links TRBV7-2 with TRBJ2-7, with D possibly being TRBD1 (6 bases). Germline values: CDR1 SGHTA, CDR2 FQGNSA. CDR3 length equals 12 residues. V lost 5 bases and J 6 bases, leaving 11 bases between the germline ends. The whole variable domain, remainder taken from reference TRBV7-2 and TRBJ2-7, is GAGVSQSPSNKVTEKGKDVELRCDPISGHTALYWYRQSLGQGLEFLIYFQGNSAPDKSGLPSDRFSAERTGGSVSTLTIQRTQQEDSAVYLCASSVTGIEQYFGPGTRLTVT.

The rearrangement joins TRBV19 to TRBJ1-5, with a tentative D call TRBD1 (5 bases). The germline V gene encodes CDR1 LNHDA and CDR2 SQIVND (reference sequence). Trimming took 5 bases from V and 1 from J, leaving 12 bases between them. The CDR3 is 15 residues long. The DNA for the CDR3 is TGTGCCAGTAGTCTCAGGGAGGGGAGCAATCAGCCCCAGCATTTT. Translated, it gives CASSLREGSNQPQHF.

The chain links TRBV7-6 to TRBJ2-1; TRBD2 aligns across 11 bases. The CDR3 consists of 15 residues. V was pared by 5 bases and J by 2 bases, with 2 bases of the junction left unmatched. Germline loops: CDR1 SGHVS, CDR2 FNYEAQ. The CDR3 sequence: CASSRGLAAYNEQFF. The CDR3 nucleotides are TGTGCCAGCAGCCGGGGACTAGCGGCCTACAATGAGCAGTTCTTC.

This chain connects TRBV5-1 to TRBJ1-2, with a weak D call TRBD1 (6 bases). Germline CDR1 and CDR2: SGHRS and YFSETQ. V lost 9 bases, J lost 4 bases, and 13 bases lay in between. The CDR3 consists of 12 residues. The CDR3 is CATAPDSYGYTF. The CDR3 coding sequence is TGCGCCACCGCCCCGGACAGCTATGGCTACACCTTC.